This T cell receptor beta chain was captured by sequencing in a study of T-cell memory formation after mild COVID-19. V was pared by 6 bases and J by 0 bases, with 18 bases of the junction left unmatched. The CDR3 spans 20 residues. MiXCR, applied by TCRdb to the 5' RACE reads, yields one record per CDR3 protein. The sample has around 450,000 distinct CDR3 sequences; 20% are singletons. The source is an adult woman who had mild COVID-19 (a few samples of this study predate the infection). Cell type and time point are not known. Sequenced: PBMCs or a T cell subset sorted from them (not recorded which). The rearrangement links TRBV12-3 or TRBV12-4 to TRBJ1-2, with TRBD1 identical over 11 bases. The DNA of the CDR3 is TGTGCCAGCAGCACGCGTCGGACAGGGGGCAGAATAGGAACTAACTATGGCTACACCTTC. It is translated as CASSTRRTGGRIGTNYGYTF.